This T cell receptor (beta chain) was sequenced for a study of shared clonotypes between healthy human individuals. The repertoire was sequenced with immunoSEQ multiplex PCR; TCRdb's copy has only in-frame clones and lacks some. The table includes some 1,100,000 clones, approximately 78% detected once. This CDR3 contains 15 residues. With 5 bases removed from V and 8 bases from J, the gap between germline ends came to 19 bases. Germline CDR1 is SEHNR and CDR2 is FQNEAQ (reference sequence). This receptor was obtained from a man in his late teens or twenties in good health. Some clones in this sample may be carry-over from other donors' samples. The material sequenced was memory CD4+ T cells from PBMCs. Regarding subset: CD45RA-negative fraction. This chain connects TRBV7-9 to TRBJ2-1, with D possibly TRBD2 on 6 matching bases. This CDR3 reads CASSPLRGYDDEQFF. The CDR3 nucleotides are TGTGCCAGCAGCCCCCTGCGGGGTTACGACGATGAGCAGTTCTTC. Full variable domain (rest looked up from reference TRBV7-9 and TRBJ2-1): DTGVSQNPRHKITKRGQNVTFRCDPISEHNRLYWYRQTLGQGPEFLTYFQNEAQLEKSRLLSDRFSAERPKGSFSTLEIQRTEQGDSAMYLCASSPLRGYDDEQFFGPGTRLTVL.